The 3 T cell receptor beta chains presented below share a single source sample, sequenced in a study of breast tumors, draining lymph nodes, adjacent tissues. Breast cancer patients provided tissue from their axillary draining lymph nodes. TCRdb ran MiXCR on the multiplex PCR reads and lists one entry per CDR3 protein. Of around 170,000 distinct CDR3 sequences in the sample, about 30% were seen once. Sequenced: axillary lymph node tissue. These receptors originate from a female donor with breast cancer. Some clones in this sample may be carry-over from other donors' samples.

Many counts were recorded for this clonotype. The chain links TRBV7-6 to TRBJ2-3; 7 bases align to TRBD2. Per germline, CDR1 SGHVS and CDR2 FNYEAQ. CDR3 length equals 16 residues. Unmatched junction bases numbered 8, after V lost 0 bases and J lost 5 bases. This CDR3 is CASSLALGGAGDTQYF. CDR3 DNA sequence: TGTGCCAGCAGCTTAGCCTTGGGAGGGGCTGGAGATACGCAGTATTTT. Variable domain in full (rest from reference TRBV7-6 and TRBJ2-3): GAGVSQSPRYKVTKRGQDVALRCDPISGHVSLYWYRQALGQGPEFLTYFNYEAQQDKSGLPNDRFSAERPEGSISTLTIQRTEQRDSAMYRCASSLALGGAGDTQYFGPGTRLTVL.

The sample holds a few counts of this clonotype. The V gene is TRBV6-1, the J gene TRBJ2-3; 10 bases align to TRBD2. With V trimmed by 2 bases and J by 5 bases, 4 bases remained unmatched. Germline lookup yields CDR1 MNHNS and CDR2 SASEGT. The CDR3 is 15 amino acids. CDR3 protein: CASSEILAGLDTQYF. DNA for the CDR3: TGTGCCAGCAGTGAAATACTAGCGGGATTAGATACGCAGTATTTT.

This clonotype came up many times. The rearrangement joins TRBV7-9 to TRBJ1-5; possibly TRBD1 for D (6 bases). Germline CDR1 is SEHNR and CDR2 is FQNEAQ (reference sequence). V shed 5 bases and J shed 5 bases, with 13 bases lying between them. The CDR3 has 14 amino acids. CDR3 sequence (DNA): TGTGCCAGCAGCCTCCAGGACAGAGATCAGCCCCAGCATTTT. Its translation is CASSLQDRDQPQHF. Using reference TRBV7-9 and TRBJ1-5 for the parts outside the CDR3, the full variable domain is DTGVSQNPRHKITKRGQNVTFRCDPISEHNRLYWYRQTLGQGPEFLTYFQNEAQLEKSRLLSDRFSAERPKGSFSTLEIQRTEQGDSAMYLCASSLQDRDQPQHFGDGTRLSIL.